This T cell receptor (beta chain) was captured by sequencing in a study of T cells after yellow fever vaccination. Study in general: Fractions of low cell number were prepared using SMART-Seq v4 Ultra Low Input.

5'RACE template switching added a universal primer site and UMIs to TCR cDNA. TCRdb itself ran the 5' RACE reads through MiXCR, one entry per CDR3 protein. In the table there are 110,000 to 150,000 distinct CDR3 sequences, 6.6% of which are singletons. A few counts support this clonotype. Sequenced material: CD4+ T cells sorted from PBMCs, taken 10 days after the yellow fever booster vaccination. This sequence originates from a young man who received the YFV17D yellow fever vaccine.

Here the CDR3 reads CASSGTSGSNEQYF. CDR3 DNA: TGTGCCAGCAGTGGGACTAGCGGGAGCAACGAGCAGTACTTC. The V gene is TRBV12-3 or TRBV12-4, the J gene TRBJ2-7, with 14 nucleotides matching TRBD2. The J segment lost 5 bases and the V segment lost 5 bases, leaving 2 bases of the junction unmatched. This CDR3 is 14 amino acids long.